The next 6 T cell receptor beta chains were all read from a single sample in a study of T cell clones after liver transplantation. Assay used: immunoSEQ multiplex PCR; TCRdb lists only in-frame clones, some missing. The sample has tens of thousands of clones, about 73% seen once. The starting material was CD4+ T cells from blood, obtained at the roughly 16-month timepoint. The receptors originated from a human patient who received a liver transplant. T cells may partly derive from the graft donor.

This clone occurred a few times. The chain couples TRBV29-1 to TRBJ1-1; D uncertain. The germline V gene has CDR1 SQVTM and CDR2 ANQGSEA. The V gene lost 4 bases and the J gene lost 3 bases, with 12 bases spanning the gap. CDR3 length: 13 amino acids. The CDR3 DNA reads TGCAGCGTTGCCTGGTCGCTGGACACTGAAGCTTTCTTT. Encoded protein: CSVAWSLDTEAFF.

In this sample, this clone turned up once. The rearrangement links TRBV18 to TRBJ2-7; D possibly corresponds to TRBD1 (6 bases). The CDR3 sequence is 14 residues long. V was cut by 3 bases and J by 3 bases, with 12 bases left in between. Germline CDR1 reads KGHSH; CDR2 reads LQKENI. As DNA, the CDR3 is TGTGCCAGCTCACCGCAGGACAGCGACTACGAGCAGTACGTC. Amino acid sequence: CASSPQDSDYEQYV.

V is TRBV6-6 and J is TRBJ2-5; possible D gene TRBD1, 6 bases. Germline V gene data show CDR1 as MNHNY and CDR2 as SVGAGI (reference sequence). Trimming took off 4 bases at V and 2 bases at J, with 14 bases between the two ends. The CDR3 length is 15 residues. The CDR3 here is CASSSTGTTQETQYF. In nucleotides, the CDR3 is TGTGCCAGCAGTTCAACCGGGACAACACAAGAGACCCAGTACTTC.

This clone was observed a handful of times. The chain uses TRBV6-4 and TRBJ2-3; D may be TRBD1 (6 bases). The CDR3 has 14 amino acids. The germline gives CDR1 MRHNA, CDR2 SNTAGT. Trimming took 3 bases from V and 4 from J, leaving 11 bases between them. DNA of the CDR3: TGTGCCAGCAGTGAAGGGGGAGCGGCAGATACGCAGTATTTT. Protein: CASSEGGAADTQYF.

This clone was observed a handful of times. CDR3 DNA sequence: TGTGCCACCTCTGGGGAGACCCAGTACTTC. It codes for CATSGETQYF. This chain joins TRBV28 and TRBJ2-5; D uncertain. CDR1 and CDR2 from the germline V gene are MDHEN and SYDVKM. The CDR3 totals 10 residues. Trimming removed 10 bases at V and 5 bases at J, with 8 bases between.

The genes are TRBV9 and TRBJ1-1, with 7 bases aligning to TRBD1. J was trimmed by 3 bases and V by 3 bases; bases with no gene match: 8. The length of the CDR3 is 15 residues. Germline V gene data show CDR1 as SGDLS and CDR2 as YYNGEE. Written as DNA, the CDR3 is TGTGCCAGCAGCGCACAGATACAGGGGCACACTGAAGCTTTCTTT. This sequence encodes CASSAQIQGHTEAFF. Drawing the rest from reference TRBV9 and TRBJ1-1, the complete variable domain is DSGVTQTPKHLITATGQRVTLRCSPRSGDLSVYWYQQSLDQGLQFLIQYYNGEERAKGNILERFSAQQFPDLHSELNLSSLELGDSALYFCASSAQIQGHTEAFFGQGTRLTVV.